This record looks at one T cell receptor (beta chain) sequence and its context. Its antigen is not known. From 500 ng of total RNA, TCR beta-specific cDNA was reverse-transcribed using a constant-region primer. Nested multiplex PCR, run for three rounds with slightly modified ARM-PCR, yielded TCR beta libraries. TCRdb fed the multiplex PCR reads into MiXCR, producing one record per CDR3 protein. The repertoire holds about 200,000 distinct CDR3 sequences, about 85% seen once, with 15% to 20% in the top ten. Unsorted bulk tissue, about 20-32 mg of it, served as the source for co-extraction of RNA and DNA. Histology found more than 80% viable tumor cells per sample. The data originate from a study of tumor-infiltrating lymphocytes in primary liver carcinoma. Overall study results and limits: Significantly larger top-250-clone fractions were found in tumors than in blood (p = 0.039).

Material: tumor tissue from primary liver carcinoma. The TCR was taken from a man between 35 and 55 years old with primary liver carcinoma and hepatitis B virus infection.

As DNA, the CDR3 is TGTGCTAGTGCCGACGACCGGACAGGGGGAAATAAGCAGTTCTTC. Protein product: CASADDRTGGNKQFF. This rearrangement joins TRBV19 to TRBJ2-1, with 10 bases aligning to TRBD1. Germline V gives CDR1 LNHDA, CDR2 SQIVND (reference sequence). CDR3 size: 15 residues.